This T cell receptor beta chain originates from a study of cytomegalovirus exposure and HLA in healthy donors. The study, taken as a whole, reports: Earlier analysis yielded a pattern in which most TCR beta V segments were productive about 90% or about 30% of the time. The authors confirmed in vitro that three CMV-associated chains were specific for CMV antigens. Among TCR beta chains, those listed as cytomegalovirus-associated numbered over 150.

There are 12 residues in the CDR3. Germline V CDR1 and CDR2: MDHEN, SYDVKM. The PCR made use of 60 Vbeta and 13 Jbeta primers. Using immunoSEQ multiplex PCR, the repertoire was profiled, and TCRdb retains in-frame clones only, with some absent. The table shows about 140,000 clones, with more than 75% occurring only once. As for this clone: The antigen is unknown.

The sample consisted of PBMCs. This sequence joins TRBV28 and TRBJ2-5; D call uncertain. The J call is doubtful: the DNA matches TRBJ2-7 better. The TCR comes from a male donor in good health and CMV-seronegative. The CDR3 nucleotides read TGTGCCAGCAGTTTATTGGACTACGAGCAGTACTTC. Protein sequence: CASSLLDYEQYF.